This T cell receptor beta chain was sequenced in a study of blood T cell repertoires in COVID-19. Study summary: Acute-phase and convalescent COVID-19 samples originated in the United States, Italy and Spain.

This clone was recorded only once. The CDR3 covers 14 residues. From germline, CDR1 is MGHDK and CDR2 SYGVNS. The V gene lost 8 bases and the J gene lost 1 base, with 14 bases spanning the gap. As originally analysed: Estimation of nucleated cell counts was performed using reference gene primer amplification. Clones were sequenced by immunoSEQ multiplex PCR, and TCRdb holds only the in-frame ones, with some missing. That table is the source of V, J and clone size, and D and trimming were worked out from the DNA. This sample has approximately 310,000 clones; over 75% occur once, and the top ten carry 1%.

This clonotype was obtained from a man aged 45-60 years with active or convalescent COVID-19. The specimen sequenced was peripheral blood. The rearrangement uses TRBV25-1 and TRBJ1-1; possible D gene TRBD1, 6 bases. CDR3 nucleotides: TGTGCCAGCGCGTTAGCAGGGGCGAACACTGAAGCTTTCTTT. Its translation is CASALAGANTEAFF.